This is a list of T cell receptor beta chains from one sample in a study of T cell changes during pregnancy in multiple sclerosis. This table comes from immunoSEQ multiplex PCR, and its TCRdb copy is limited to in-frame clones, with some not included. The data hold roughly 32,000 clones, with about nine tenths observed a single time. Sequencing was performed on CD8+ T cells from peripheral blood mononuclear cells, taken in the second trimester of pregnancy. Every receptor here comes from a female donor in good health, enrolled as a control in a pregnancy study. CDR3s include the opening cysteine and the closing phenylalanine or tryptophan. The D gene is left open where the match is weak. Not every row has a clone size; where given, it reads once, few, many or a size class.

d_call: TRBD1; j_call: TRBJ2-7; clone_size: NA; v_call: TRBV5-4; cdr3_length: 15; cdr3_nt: TGTGCCAGCAGCTTCCGGACAGGGGGCGGGTACGAGCAGTACTTC; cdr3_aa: CASSFRTGGGYEQYF
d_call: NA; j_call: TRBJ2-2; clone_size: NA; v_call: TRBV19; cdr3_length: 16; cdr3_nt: TGTGCCAGTAGTATGTCTAGTCGGATACCCACCGGGGAGCTGTTTTTT; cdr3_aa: CASSMSSRIPTGELFF
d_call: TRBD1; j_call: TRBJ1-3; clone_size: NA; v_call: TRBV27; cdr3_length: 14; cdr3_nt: TGTGCCAGCAGTATCGGGACAGGGGGAAACACCATATATTTT; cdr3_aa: CASSIGTGGNTIYF
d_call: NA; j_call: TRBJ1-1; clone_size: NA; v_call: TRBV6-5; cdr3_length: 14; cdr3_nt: TGTGCCAGCAGTTACTACGGCCGGGGCACTGAAGCTTTCTTT; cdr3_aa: CASSYYGRGTEAFF
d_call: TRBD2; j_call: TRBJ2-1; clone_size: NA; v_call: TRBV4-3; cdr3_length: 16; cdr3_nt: TGCGCCAGCAGCCAAGATAAGTGGGGGGGGTACAATGAGCAGTTCTTC; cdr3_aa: CASSQDKWGGYNEQFF
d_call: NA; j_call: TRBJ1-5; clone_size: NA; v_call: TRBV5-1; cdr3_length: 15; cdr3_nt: TGCGCCAGCAGCTTTCCCACACGATTCAATCAGCCCCAGCATTTT; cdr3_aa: CASSFPTRFNQPQHF
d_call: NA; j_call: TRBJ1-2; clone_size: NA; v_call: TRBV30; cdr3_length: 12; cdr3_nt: TGTGCCTGGATAGAGGGAAACTATGGCTACACCTTC; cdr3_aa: CAWIEGNYGYTF
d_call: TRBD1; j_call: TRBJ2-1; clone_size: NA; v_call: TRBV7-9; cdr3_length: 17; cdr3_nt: TGTGCCAGCAGCGACGATCCGGGACAGGGTAAGTCCCATGAGCAGTTCTTC; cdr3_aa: CASSDDPGQGKSHEQFF
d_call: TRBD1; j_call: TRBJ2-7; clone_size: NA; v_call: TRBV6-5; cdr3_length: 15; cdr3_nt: TGTGCCAGCAGTCCTCGGACAGGGGGATCCTACGAGCAGTACTTC; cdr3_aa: CASSPRTGGSYEQYF
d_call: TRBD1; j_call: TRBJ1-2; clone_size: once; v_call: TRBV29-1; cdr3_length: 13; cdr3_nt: TGCAGCGTTCTATTCGGACAGGACTATGGCTACACCTTC; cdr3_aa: CSVLFGQDYGYTF
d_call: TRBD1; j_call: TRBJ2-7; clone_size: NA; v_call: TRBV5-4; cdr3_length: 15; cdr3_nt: TGTGCCAGCAGCTTGACAGGGGGAAGCTCCTACGAGCAGTACTTC; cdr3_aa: CASSLTGGSSYEQYF
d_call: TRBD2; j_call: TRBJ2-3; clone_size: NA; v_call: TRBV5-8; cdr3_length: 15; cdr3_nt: TGTGCCAGCAGAGTGACTAGCGGGGAGGTAGATACGCAGTATTTT; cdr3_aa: CASRVTSGEVDTQYF
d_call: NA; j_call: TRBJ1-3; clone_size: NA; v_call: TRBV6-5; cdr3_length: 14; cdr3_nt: TGTGCCAGCAGTTCGGGGATCTCTGGAAACACCATATATTTT; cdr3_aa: CASSSGISGNTIYF
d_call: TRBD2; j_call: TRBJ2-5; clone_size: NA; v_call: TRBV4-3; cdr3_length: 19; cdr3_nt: TGCGCCAGCAGCCAAGACGTAGTAACTAGCGGGGGGTACCAAGAGACCCAGTACTTC; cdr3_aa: CASSQDVVTSGGYQETQYF
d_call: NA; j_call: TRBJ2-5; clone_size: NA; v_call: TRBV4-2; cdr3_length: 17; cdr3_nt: TGTGCCAGCAGCCCCCGATGGGGCGGGGGCCATCAAGAGACCCAGTACTTC; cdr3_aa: CASSPRWGGGHQETQYF
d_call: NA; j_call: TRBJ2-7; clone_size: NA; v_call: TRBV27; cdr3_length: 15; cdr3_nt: TGTGCCAGCAGTCCACTTTCGGCCAGGGGGGACGAGCAGTACTTC; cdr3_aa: CASSPLSARGDEQYF
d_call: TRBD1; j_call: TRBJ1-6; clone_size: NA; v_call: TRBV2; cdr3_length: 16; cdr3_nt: TGTGCCAGCAGCGCCACCGGGACAGCCTATAATTCACCCCTCCACTTT; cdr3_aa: CASSATGTAYNSPLHF
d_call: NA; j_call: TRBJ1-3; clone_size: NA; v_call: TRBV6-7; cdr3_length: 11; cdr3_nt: TGTGCCCGCCGGGCTGGAAACACCATATATTTT; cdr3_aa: CARRAGNTIYF
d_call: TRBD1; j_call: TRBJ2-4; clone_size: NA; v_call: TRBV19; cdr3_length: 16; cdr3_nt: TGTGCCAGTAGTTCCGGGACAGACCAAAATCGGGGCATTCAGTACTTC; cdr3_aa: CASSSGTDQNRGIQYF
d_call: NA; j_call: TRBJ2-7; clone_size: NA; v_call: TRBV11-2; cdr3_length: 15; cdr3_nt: TGTGCCAGCAGCTTAGTGACAGATAACCCCTACGAGCAGTACTTC; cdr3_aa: CASSLVTDNPYEQYF
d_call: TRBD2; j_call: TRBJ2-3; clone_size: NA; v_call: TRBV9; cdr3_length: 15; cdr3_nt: TGTGCCAGCAGTACAGCGGGGGGCACCACAGATACGCAGTATTTT; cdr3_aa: CASSTAGGTTDTQYF
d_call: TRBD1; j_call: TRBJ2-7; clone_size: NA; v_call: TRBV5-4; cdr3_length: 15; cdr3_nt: TGTGCCAGCAGCTACCGGGACAGGGGAATACACGAGCAGTACTTC; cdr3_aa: CASSYRDRGIHEQYF
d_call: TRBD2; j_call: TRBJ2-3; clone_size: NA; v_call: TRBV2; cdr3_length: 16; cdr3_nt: TGTGCCAGCAGTGGGACTAGCGGGGCCCTCACAGATACGCAGTATTTT; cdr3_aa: CASSGTSGALTDTQYF
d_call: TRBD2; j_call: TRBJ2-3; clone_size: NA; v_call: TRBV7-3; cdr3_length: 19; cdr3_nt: TGTGCCAGCAGCTTAACGGGAGCAGGGACTAGCGGGGGAAAGGGTACGCAGTATTTT; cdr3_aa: CASSLTGAGTSGGKGTQYF
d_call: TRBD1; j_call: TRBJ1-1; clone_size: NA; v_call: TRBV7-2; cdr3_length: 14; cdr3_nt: TGTGCCAGCAGTCCAGGGGGCTGGAACACTGAAGCTTTCTTT; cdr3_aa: CASSPGGWNTEAFF
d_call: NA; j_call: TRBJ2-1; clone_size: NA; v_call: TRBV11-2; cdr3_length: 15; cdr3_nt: TGTGCCAGCAGCTTAGTAGGTCTAGCCTATAATGAGCAGTTCTTC; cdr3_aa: CASSLVGLAYNEQFF
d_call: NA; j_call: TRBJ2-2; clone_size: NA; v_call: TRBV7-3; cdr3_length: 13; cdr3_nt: TGTGCCAGCAGCTCATCAGGAACCGGGGAGCTGTTTTTT; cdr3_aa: CASSSSGTGELFF
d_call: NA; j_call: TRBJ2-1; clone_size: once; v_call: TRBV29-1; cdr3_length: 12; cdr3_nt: TGCAGCGTTGGCGGGCAAGCAGCCGAGCAGTTCTTC; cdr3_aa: CSVGGQAAEQFF
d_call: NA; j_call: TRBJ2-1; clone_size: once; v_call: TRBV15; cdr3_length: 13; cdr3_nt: TGTGCCACCAGCAGGGAGAGCCCCGCTGAGCAGTTCTTC; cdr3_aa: CATSRESPAEQFF
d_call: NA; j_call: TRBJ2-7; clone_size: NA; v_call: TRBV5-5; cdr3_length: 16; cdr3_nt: TGTGCCAGCAGCTTGGTCAGGGATTTGGCCTCCTACGAGCAGTACTTC; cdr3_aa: CASSLVRDLASYEQYF
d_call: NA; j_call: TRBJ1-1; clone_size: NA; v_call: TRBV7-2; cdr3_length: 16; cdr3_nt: TGTGCCAGCACCGACCCCGGGGGGCGCAGGAACACTGAAGCTTTCTTT; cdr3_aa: CASTDPGGRRNTEAFF
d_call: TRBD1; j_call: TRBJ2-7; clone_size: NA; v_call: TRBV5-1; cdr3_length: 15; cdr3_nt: TGCGCCAGCAGCTCGTCGTTGGGACAGGGTGTCGAGCAGTACTTC; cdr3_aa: CASSSSLGQGVEQYF
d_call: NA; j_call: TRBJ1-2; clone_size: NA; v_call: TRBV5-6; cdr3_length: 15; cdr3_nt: TGTGCCAGCAGCTTCGTGCGCCGTGGAGTCTATGGCTACACCTTC; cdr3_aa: CASSFVRRGVYGYTF
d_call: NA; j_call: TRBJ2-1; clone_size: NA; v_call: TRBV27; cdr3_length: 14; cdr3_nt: TGTGCCAGCAGTTTAGCGGCTACCTACAATGAGCAGTTCTTC; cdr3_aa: CASSLAATYNEQFF
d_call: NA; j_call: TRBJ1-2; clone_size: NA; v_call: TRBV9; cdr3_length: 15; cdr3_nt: TGTGCCAGCAGCGTAACCAGGGAGGCGGACTATGGCTACACCTTC; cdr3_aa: CASSVTREADYGYTF
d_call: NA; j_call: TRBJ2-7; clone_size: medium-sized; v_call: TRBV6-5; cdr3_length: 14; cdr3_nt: TGTGCCAGCAGTTACACATCGTGGCGGGGCGAGCAGTACTTC; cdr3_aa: CASSYTSWRGEQYF
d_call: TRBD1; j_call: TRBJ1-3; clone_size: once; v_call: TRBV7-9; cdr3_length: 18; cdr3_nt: TGTGCCAGCATCACCGCCCCCGGGACAGGGGAAGCTGGAAACACCATATATTTT; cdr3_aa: CASITAPGTGEAGNTIYF
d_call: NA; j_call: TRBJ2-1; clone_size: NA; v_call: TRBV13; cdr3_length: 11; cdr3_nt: TGTGCCACCCTAACTAGCAGTGAGCAGTTCTTC; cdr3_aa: CATLTSSEQFF
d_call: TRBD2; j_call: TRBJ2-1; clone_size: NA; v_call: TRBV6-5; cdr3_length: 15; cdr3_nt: TGTGCCAGCAGCAGTAGCGGGGGAACCTACAATGAGCAGTTCTTC; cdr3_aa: CASSSSGGTYNEQFF
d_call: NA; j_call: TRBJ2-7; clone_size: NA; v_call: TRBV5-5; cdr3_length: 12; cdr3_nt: TGTGCCAGCAGCCTGAACAGCTACGAGCAGTACTTC; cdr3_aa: CASSLNSYEQYF
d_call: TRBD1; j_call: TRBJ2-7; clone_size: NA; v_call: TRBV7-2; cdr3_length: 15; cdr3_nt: TGTGCCAGCAGCCTCCGGGACAGGGGATATTACGAGCAGTACTTC; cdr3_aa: CASSLRDRGYYEQYF
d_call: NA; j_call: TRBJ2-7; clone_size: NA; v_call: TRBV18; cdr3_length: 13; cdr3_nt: TGTGCCAGCTCACCCCCCGTCTCCTACGAGCAGTACTTC; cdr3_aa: CASSPPVSYEQYF
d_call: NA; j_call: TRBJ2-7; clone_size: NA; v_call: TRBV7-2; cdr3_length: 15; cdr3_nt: TGTGCCAGCAGCCATCGACAGAAAGACACCTACGAGCAGTACTTC; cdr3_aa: CASSHRQKDTYEQYF
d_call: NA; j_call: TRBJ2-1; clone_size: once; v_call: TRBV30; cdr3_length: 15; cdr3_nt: TGTGCCTGGAGTGTAGACGGGGGACCAGGCAATGAGCAGTTCTTC; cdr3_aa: CAWSVDGGPGNEQFF
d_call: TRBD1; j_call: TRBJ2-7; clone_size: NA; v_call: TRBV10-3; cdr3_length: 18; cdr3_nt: TGTGCCATCAGTGACCCGCCGGATGGGACAGGGGACACCTACGAGCAGTACTTC; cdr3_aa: CAISDPPDGTGDTYEQYF
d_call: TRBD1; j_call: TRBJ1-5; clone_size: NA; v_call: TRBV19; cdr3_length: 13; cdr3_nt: TGTGCCAGTATGTTCCAGGGGGGACAGCCCCAGCATTTT; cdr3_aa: CASMFQGGQPQHF
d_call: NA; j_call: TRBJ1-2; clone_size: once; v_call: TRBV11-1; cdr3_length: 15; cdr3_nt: TGTGCCAGCAGCTTAATCGGCAGGCCATACTATGGCTACACCTTC; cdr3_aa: CASSLIGRPYYGYTF
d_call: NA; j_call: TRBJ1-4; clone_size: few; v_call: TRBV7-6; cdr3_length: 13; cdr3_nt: TGTGCCAGCAGCTCAGGGGCGGGTGAAAAACTGTTTTTT; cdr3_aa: CASSSGAGEKLFF